This record covers a single TCR beta chain. What it binds is not known. The data were taken from a study of PD-L1 blockade in urothelial cancer. Study at large: At 3 weeks after treatment start (second dose) and again at 6 weeks, blood was analyzed. Each blood sample yielded a median of 141,255 T cells.

V shed 3 bases and J 6 bases; nucleotides not matched to a gene: 6. The germline CDR1 and CDR2 sequences are KGHSH and LQKENI. This CDR3 is 16 amino acids long. The authors spiked synthetic TCR analog templates into each PCR. The assay was immunoSEQ multiplex PCR, and TCRdb's table has in-frame clones only and misses some. The sample has roughly 42,000 clones; more than 65% are singletons. Whole-study findings and limits: Patients with durable benefit had greater blood expansion of tumor-associated TCR clones 3 weeks into treatment.

The sequencing used PBMCs, collected around atezolizumab (anti-PD-L1) treatment. The chain recombines TRBV18 with TRBJ1-4, with 11 bases that match TRBD1. The receptor was derived from a man in his sixties or seventies with urothelial cancer. CDR3: CASSPRTGGEDEKLFF. The CDR3 region has the DNA TGTGCCAGCTCACCGCGGACAGGGGGCGAAGATGAAAAACTGTTTTTT.